This T cell receptor (beta chain) was sequenced for a study of graft-versus-host responses after intestinal transplantation. In the study overall: Those transplanted obtained multivisceral, liver-intestinal, or isolated intestinal grafts. Anti-thymocyte globulin was used for induction in all recipients, who then took tacrolimus and steroids for roughly three years. Points from the study as a whole: An association linked early post-transplant HvG declines with peak circulating GvH clone levels.

The repertoire was sequenced with immunoSEQ multiplex PCR; TCRdb's copy has only in-frame clones and lacks some. The sample holds some 96,000 clones, 80% to 95% seen once. A remark on this clone: The antigen remains unidentified.

The CDR3 totals 15 residues. V was shortened by 0 bases and J by 7 bases, with 12 bases between the two germline ends. Per the germline V gene, CDR1 is MGHRA and CDR2 is YSYEKL. The sample in question was PBMCs, obtained about 450 days after intestinal transplant. The chain employs TRBV4-1 and TRBJ2-2; possibly TRBD1 or TRBD2 for D (6 bases each). The source of this sequence is a human patient who received an intestinal transplant, so some T cells may come from the graft donor. The CDR3 DNA is TGCGCCAGCAGCCAAGATCCCGGGGGCGGCGGGGAGCTGTTTTTT. This translates into CASSQDPGGGGELFF.